One T cell receptor (beta chain) is described in this entry. These data come from a study of control samples from healthy donors and cancer patients. V dropped 7 bases and J dropped 4; count of bases not matched to a gene: 5. Germline V CDR1 and CDR2: MNHEY, SMNVEV (reference sequence). The CDR3 spans 14 residues. Data came from immunoSEQ multiplex PCR; TCRdb stores just in-frame clones and leaves some out. The sample holds approximately 100,000 clones, roughly 91% seen once. This clonotype originated in a man aged 60-69 years with lung cancer. The V gene is TRBV27, the J gene TRBJ2-1, with 9 nucleotides matching TRBD2. Specimen: PBMCs. The CDR3 here is CASTDSGGYNEQFF. CDR3 in DNA: TGTGCCAGCACCGATAGCGGGGGATACAATGAGCAGTTCTTC.